The 19 T cell receptor beta chains below come from one sample, sequenced in a study of blood T cell repertoires in COVID-19. Clones were read by immunoSEQ multiplex PCR, and TCRdb kept only the in-frame ones, dropping some. The sample yields fewer than 450,000 clones, 88% seen once. The sequenced sample was PBMCs or T cells enriched from blood (not recorded which). Receptor source: a woman aged 18-29 years who had recovered from COVID-19.

The rearrangement uses TRBV30 and TRBJ2-2, with TRBD2 matching over 8 bases. The germline gives CDR1 GTSNPN, CDR2 SVGIG (reference sequence). V lost 4 bases to trimming and J lost 3 bases; unmatched junction nucleotides: 7. The CDR3 extends over 15 amino acids. For the CDR3, the DNA is TGTGCCTGGACCGCCGGGGGGGCCGACACCGGGGAGCTGTTTTTT. Protein sequence: CAWTAGGADTGELFF.

CDR3 in amino acids: CSVESPIYGYTF. CDR3 coding DNA: TGCAGCGTTGAGTCGCCTATCTATGGCTACACCTTC. The chain uses TRBV29-1 and TRBJ1-2; D is uncertain. Between the trimmed V and J ends, which lost 3 bases and 4 bases, there was a span of 9 bases. Germline V lookup: CDR1 SQVTM, CDR2 ANQGSEA. The CDR3 runs to 12 residues. The full variable domain, its missing parts supplied by reference TRBV29-1 and TRBJ1-2, is SAVISQKPSRDICQRGTSLTIQCQVDSQVTMMFWYRQQPGQSLTLIATANQGSEATYESGFVIDKFPISRPNLTFSTLTVSNMSPEDSSIYLCSVESPIYGYTFGSGTRLTVV.

The chain joins TRBV21-1 to TRBJ1-3; TRBD1 reflects the table's D call only, with no check against the DNA. TRBV21-1 constitutes a pseudogene. CDR3 size: 17 residues. The CDR3 loop is CASSTRGHWSSGNTIYF. CDR3 DNA: TGTGCCAGCAGCACCCGAGGACATTGGAGCTCTGGAAACACCATATATTTT.

CDR3 nucleotide sequence: TGTGCCAGCAGCGCGCTCGAGAGCTCCTACAATGAGCAGTTCTTC. Its protein product is CASSALESSYNEQFF. The chain joins TRBV6-2 or TRBV6-3 to TRBJ2-1; D ambiguous. V lost 6 bases, J lost 0 bases, and 12 bases lay in between. Germline CDR1 and CDR2: MNHEY and SVGEGT. This CDR3 contains 15 residues.

The chain employs TRBV7-2 and TRBJ1-5; D is ambiguous. CDR3 length equals 14 residues. Germline CDR1 is SGHTA and CDR2 is FQGNSA. Trimming cost V 2 bases and J 3 bases, with 8 bases left between them. CDR3 DNA sequence: TGTGCCAGCAGCTTATTAGATATCAATCAGCCCCAGCATTTT. Its protein is CASSLLDINQPQHF.

The V call is TRBV2, the J call TRBJ1-2, with 8 nucleotides matching TRBD1. Germline CDR1 SNHLY, CDR2 FYNNEI. V lost 3 bases and J lost 4; bases outside the gene matches: 4. The CDR3 length is 14 residues. The CDR3 region is CASSDQTGGYGYTF. Here the CDR3 DNA reads TGTGCCAGCAGTGATCAAACAGGGGGCTATGGCTACACCTTC.

The chain joins TRBV13 to TRBJ1-2, with D hard to call. CDR3 size: 13 residues. Trimming shortened V by 3 bases and J by 8 bases, and 13 bases separated the two germline ends. CDR1 PRHDT and CDR2 FYEKMQ come from the germline V gene (reference sequence). In DNA, the CDR3 is TGTGCCAGCAGCTTCGTAGGTGGAGGCGGCTACACCTTC. Translating it yields CASSFVGGGGYTF.

J is TRBJ1-2 and V is TRBV5-4, with D uncertain. The CDR3 is 12 residues long. The ends were cut back, 4 bases at V and 7 bases at J, with 11 bases in the middle. CDR1 SGHNT and CDR2 YYREEE come from the germline V gene (reference sequence). CDR3 region: CASSADSRGYTF. The DNA for the CDR3 is TGTGCCAGCAGCGCGGATTCTCGTGGCTACACCTTC.

V is TRBV5-1 and J is TRBJ2-7; TRBD2 matches 8 bases. Germline trimming cut 5 bases from V and 1 base from J; bases unmatched to any gene: 5. The CDR3 spans 14 residues. CDR1 and CDR2 from the germline V gene are SGHRS and YFSETQ. The CDR3: CASSRAGESYEQYF. The CDR3 DNA follows: TGCGCCAGCAGTAGAGCGGGGGAATCCTACGAGCAGTACTTC.

The chain has TRBV5-6 and TRBJ1-2, with D possibly matching TRBD1 (6 bases). The V end lost 4 bases, the J end lost 4 bases, and 11 bases lay between the germline ends. This CDR3 region has 13 residues. Germline CDR1 SGHDT, CDR2 YYEEEE. In DNA form, the CDR3 reads TGTGCCAGCAGCGTCGACAGGTCCTATGGCTACACCTTC. It codes for CASSVDRSYGYTF.

This CDR3 reads CASSPPGQGHEQYF. The CDR3 bases are TGTGCCAGCTCACCACCGGGACAGGGGCACGAGCAGTACTTC. This chain uses TRBV18 with TRBJ2-7; the match to TRBD1 covers 10 bases. Germline CDR1 is KGHSH and CDR2 is LQKENI. With V trimmed by 0 bases and J by 5 bases, 1 base remained unmatched. The length of the CDR3 is 14 residues. The full variable domain, with the rest looked up from reference TRBV18 and TRBJ2-7, is NAGVMQNPRHLVRRRGQEARLRCSPMKGHSHVYWYRQLPEEGLKFMVYLQKENIIDESGMPKERFSAEFPKEGPSILRIQQVVRGDSAAYFCASSPPGQGHEQYFGPGTRLTVT.

The chain recombines TRBV7-2 with TRBJ1-2, with a tentative D call TRBD1 (6 bases). Trimming removed 5 bases at V and 1 base at J, with 14 bases between. The CDR3 has 15 amino acids. The germline V gene has CDR1 SGHTA and CDR2 FQGNSA. Written as DNA, the CDR3 is TGTGCCAGCAGCAAGGACAGTGATATTAACTATGGCTACACCTTC. Translation gives CASSKDSDINYGYTF.

The chain is built from TRBV15 and TRBJ2-5, with TRBD2 matching 13 bases. The CDR3 contains 15 residues. The germline CDR1 and CDR2 sequences are LNHNV and YYDKDF (reference sequence). Trimming at V came to 5 bases and at J to 3 bases, leaving 3 bases not matched to a gene. In DNA form, the CDR3 reads TGTGCCACCAGCGGAGGACTAGCGGGGGAAGAGACCCAGTACTTC. Translated, it gives CATSGGLAGEETQYF.

The count of this clone is one. This chain joins TRBV5-6 and TRBJ1-2; 8 bases agree with TRBD1. Germline-derived CDR1 and CDR2 are SGHDT and YYEEEE. V trimming: 6 bases; J trimming: 7 bases; junction bases outside the gene matches: 11. The CDR3 is made up of 14 amino acids. CDR3 sequence reads: CASTNLDRDAGYTF. The CDR3 bases are TGTGCCAGCACCAATCTGGACAGGGACGCTGGCTACACCTTC.

This clone was detected once. This chain connects TRBV6-5 to TRBJ1-2, with a tentative D call TRBD1 (5 bases). V was shortened by 5 bases and J by 4 bases, with 14 bases between the two germline ends. This CDR3 contains 14 residues. The germline V gene encodes CDR1 MNHEY and CDR2 SVGAGI. CDR3 loop: CASSPQTDSYGYTF. The CDR3 DNA reads TGTGCCAGCAGTCCCCAAACCGACAGCTATGGCTACACCTTC.

This clone was found a few times. This chain connects TRBV25-1 to TRBJ1-2; 8 bases agree with TRBD1. The ends lost 2 bases at V and 7 bases at J; junction bases unmatched: 12. The CDR3 length is 16 residues. The germline V gene encodes CDR1 MGHDK and CDR2 SYGVNS. The CDR3 DNA reads as TGTGCCAGCAGTGAAAGTCGATGGCAGGGGGCGGGTGGCTACACCTTC. It codes for CASSESRWQGAGGYTF.

V and J are TRBV4-2 and TRBJ2-1, with D possibly TRBD2 on 7 matching bases. CDR1 and CDR2 (germline): LGHNA, YNFKEQ. The CDR3 consists of 14 residues. V dropped 6 bases and J dropped 9 bases, with 18 bases sitting between them. CDR3 DNA sequence: TGTGCCAGCAGTACCATGACGGGGGGCGGTGAGCAGTTCTTC. This translates into CASSTMTGGGEQFF.

The chain couples TRBV27 to TRBJ1-2; D is unresolved. The germline V and J ends were trimmed by 2 bases and 7 bases, with 11 bases remaining between them. The CDR3 length is 13 residues. CDR1 is MNHEY and CDR2 is SMNVEV in the germline V gene (reference sequence). This CDR3 is CASSLRGGLGYTF. The CDR3, as DNA: TGTGCCAGCAGTTTACGGGGAGGGCTTGGCTACACCTTC.

The rearrangement links TRBV28 to TRBJ1-1; unclear D gene. CDR1 MDHEN and CDR2 SYDVKM come from the germline V gene. Trimming cost V 3 bases and J 5 bases, with 16 bases left between them. CDR3 length: 15 residues. CDR3 loop: CASSFRPQVRTEAFF. CDR3 coding DNA: TGTGCCAGCAGTTTTCGACCCCAGGTGAGAACTGAAGCTTTCTTT.